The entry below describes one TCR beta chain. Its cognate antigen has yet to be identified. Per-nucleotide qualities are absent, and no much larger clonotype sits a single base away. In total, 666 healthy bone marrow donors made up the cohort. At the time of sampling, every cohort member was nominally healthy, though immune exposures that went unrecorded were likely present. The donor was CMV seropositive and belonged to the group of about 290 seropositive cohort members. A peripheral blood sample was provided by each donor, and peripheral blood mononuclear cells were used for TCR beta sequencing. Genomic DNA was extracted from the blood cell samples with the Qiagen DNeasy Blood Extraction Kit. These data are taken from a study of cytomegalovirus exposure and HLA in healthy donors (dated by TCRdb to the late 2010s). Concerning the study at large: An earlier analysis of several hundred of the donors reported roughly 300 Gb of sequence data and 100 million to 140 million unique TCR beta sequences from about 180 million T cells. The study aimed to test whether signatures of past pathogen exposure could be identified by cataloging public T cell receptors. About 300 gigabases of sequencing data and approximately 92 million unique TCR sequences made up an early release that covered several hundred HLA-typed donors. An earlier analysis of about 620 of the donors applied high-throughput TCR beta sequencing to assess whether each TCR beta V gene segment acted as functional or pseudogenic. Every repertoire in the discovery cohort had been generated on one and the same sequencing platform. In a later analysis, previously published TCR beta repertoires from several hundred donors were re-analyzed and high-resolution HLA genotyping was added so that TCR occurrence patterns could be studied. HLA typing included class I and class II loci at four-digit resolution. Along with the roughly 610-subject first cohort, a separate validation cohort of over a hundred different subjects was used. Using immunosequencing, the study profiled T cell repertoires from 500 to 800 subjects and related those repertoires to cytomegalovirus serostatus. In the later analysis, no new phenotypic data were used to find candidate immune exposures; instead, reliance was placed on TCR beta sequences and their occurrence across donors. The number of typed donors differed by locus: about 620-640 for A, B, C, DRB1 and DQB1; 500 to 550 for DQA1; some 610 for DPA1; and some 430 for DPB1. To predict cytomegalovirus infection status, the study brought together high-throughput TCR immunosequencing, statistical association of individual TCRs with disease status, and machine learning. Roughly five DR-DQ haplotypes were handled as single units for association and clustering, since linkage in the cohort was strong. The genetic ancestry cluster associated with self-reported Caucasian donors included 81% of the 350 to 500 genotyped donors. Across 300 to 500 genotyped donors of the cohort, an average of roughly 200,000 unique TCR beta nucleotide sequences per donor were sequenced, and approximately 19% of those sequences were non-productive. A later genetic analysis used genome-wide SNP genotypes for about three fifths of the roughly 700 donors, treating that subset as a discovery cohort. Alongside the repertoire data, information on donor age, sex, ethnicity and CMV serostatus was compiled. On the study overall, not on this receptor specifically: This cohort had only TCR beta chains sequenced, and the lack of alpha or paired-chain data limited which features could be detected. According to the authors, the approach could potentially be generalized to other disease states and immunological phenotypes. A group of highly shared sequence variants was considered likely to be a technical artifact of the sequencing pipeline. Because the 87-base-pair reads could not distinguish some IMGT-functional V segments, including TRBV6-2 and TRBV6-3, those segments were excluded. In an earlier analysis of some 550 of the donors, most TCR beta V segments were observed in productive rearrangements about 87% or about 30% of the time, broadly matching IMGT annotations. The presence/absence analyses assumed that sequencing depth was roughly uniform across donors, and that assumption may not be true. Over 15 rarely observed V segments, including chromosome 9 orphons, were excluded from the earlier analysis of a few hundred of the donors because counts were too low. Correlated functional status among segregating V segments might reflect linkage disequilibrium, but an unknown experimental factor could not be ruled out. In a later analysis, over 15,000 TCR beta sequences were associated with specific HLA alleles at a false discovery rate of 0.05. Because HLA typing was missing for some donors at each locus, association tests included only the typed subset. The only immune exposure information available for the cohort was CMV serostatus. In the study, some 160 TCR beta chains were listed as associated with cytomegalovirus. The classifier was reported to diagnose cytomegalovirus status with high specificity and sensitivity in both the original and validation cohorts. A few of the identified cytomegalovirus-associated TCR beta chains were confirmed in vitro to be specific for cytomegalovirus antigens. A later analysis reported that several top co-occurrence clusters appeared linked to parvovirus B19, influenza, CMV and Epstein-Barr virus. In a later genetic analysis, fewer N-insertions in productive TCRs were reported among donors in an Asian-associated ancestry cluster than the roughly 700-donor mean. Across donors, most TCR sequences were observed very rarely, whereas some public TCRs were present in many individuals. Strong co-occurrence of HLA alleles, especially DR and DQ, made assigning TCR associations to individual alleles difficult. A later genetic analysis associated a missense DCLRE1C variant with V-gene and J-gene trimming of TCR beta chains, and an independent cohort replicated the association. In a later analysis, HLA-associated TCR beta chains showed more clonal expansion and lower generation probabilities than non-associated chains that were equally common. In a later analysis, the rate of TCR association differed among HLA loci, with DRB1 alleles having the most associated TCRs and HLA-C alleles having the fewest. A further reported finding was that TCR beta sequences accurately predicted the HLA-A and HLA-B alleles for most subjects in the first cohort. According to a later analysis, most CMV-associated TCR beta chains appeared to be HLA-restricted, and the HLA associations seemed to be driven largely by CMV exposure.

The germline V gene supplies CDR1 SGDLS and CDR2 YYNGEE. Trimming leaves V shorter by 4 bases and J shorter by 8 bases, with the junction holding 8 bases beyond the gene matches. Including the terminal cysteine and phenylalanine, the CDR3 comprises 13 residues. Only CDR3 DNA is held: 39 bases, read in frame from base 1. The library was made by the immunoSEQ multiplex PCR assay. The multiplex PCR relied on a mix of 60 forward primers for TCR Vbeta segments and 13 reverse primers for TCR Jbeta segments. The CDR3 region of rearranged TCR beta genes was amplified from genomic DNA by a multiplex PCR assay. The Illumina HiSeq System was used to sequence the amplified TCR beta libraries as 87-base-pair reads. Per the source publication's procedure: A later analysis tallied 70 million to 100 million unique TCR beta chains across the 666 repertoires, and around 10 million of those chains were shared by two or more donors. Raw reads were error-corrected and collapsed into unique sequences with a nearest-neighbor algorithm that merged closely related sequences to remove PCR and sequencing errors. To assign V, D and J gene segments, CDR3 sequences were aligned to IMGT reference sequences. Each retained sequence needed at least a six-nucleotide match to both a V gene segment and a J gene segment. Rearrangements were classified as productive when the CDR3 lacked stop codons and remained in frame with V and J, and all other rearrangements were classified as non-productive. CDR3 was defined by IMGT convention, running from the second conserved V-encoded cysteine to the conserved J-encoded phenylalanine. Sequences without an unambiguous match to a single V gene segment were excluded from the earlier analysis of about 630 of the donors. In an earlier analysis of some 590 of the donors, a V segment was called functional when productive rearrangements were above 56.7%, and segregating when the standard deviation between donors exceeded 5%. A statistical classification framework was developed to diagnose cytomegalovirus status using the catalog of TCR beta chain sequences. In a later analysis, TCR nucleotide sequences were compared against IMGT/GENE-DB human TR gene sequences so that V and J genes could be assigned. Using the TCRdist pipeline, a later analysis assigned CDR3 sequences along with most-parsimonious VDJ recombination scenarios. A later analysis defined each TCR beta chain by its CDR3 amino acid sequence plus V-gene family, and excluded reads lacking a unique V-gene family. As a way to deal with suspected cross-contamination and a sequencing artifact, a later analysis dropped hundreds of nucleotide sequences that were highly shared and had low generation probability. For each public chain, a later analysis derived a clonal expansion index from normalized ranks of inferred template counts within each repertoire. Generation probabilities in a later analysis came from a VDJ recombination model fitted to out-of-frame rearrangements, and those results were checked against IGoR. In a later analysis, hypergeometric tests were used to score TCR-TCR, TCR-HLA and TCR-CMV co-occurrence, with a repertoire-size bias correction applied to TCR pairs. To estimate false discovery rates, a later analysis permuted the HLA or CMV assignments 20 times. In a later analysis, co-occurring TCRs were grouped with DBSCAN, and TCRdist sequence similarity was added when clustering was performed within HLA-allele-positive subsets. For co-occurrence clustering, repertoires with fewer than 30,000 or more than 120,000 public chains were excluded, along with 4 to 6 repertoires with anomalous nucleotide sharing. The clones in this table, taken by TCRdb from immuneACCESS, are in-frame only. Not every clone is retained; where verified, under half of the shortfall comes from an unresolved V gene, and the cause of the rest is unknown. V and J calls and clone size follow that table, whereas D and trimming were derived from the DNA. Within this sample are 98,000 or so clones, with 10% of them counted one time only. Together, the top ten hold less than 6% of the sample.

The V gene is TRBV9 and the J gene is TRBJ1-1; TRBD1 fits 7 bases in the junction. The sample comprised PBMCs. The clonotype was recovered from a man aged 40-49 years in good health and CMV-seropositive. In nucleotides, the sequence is TGTGCCAGCAGCCTAGAAGACAGGGCGGAAGCTTTCTTT. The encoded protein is CASSLEDRAEAFF.